This T cell receptor (beta chain) was identified during a study of Graves' ophthalmopathy and Graves' hyperthyroidism (dated by TCRdb to about 2018). Study-wide context: Peripheral blood was collected before any treatment was given, at the time of initial diagnosis. The study used signatures of the TCR beta repertoire to tell Graves' ophthalmopathy apart from Graves' hyperthyroidism and to predict which patients would progress to ophthalmopathy. In total, some 130 blood samples were TCR-sequenced: 43 ophthalmopathy, around 75 hyperthyroidism and approximately 17 hyperthyroidism-to-ophthalmopathy patients. A discovery set of 90 to 100 patients (approximately 45 ophthalmopathy, 55 to 65 stable hyperthyroidism) was enrolled to explore V-J signatures distinguishing ophthalmopathy from hyperthyroidism. The independent validation cohort included about 19 hyperthyroidism patients plus 17 patients who later progressed from hyperthyroidism to ophthalmopathy. In about 6 hyperthyroidism patients, T-cell repertoires of thyroid tissue and blood were compared. Following sample collection, hyperthyroidism patients were given methimazole at a starting dose of 30 mg daily, and ophthalmopathy patients were given high-dose intravenous methylprednisolone. For training and testing, the approximately 92 patients in the discovery cohort were randomly divided in a 7:3 ratio.

The paper's findings and limits, for the study overall: Most of the expanded thyroid clonotypes with a frequency above 0.001 were also detected in blood, and it was suggested that the thyroid immune response may be reflected by blood repertoires. In cross-validation, the 13-signature model distinguished ophthalmopathy from stable hyperthyroidism with nearly 90% sensitivity and about 81% specificity, while in the test set the corresponding values were around 79% and 71%. Sample size was not statistically predetermined, and group allocation was not concealed from the investigators. In validation, the model predicted ophthalmopathy progression with about 70% sensitivity and approximately 75% specificity; fewer than 15 predicted patients were CT-confirmed with GO in a median of approximately six months.

The germline V gene (reference sequence) provides CDR1 MNHEY and CDR2 SMNVEV. The CDR3, cysteine through phenylalanine, is 16 amino acids long. Of the read, only the CDR3 DNA is kept; its 48 bases are in frame from base 1. V is pruned by 2 bases and J by 4 bases, leaving 3 bases of the junction without a gene match. This clonotype was counted at least ten times. Its antigen target is currently unknown. Base-call qualities are not available, and no considerably larger clone is one nucleotide away. Patients with ophthalmopathy had moderately to severely active disease, with a Clinical Activity Score of 3 or more, a NOSPECS grade of 4 or more, and a disease duration of less than 3 months. Patients were excluded if they had other autoimmune diseases, uncontrolled infections, pregnancy or lactation. Diagnosis relied on clinical symptoms, serum thyroxine, TRAb, thyroid ultrasound and orbital computed tomography. PBMCs were isolated from about 9 ml of fresh peripheral blood by Ficoll-Paque density gradient centrifugation. Total RNA was extracted using Trizol reagent, and RNA quality was checked on an Agilent 2100 Bioanalyzer.

For repertoire sequencing, the TCR beta CDR3 regions were amplified from RNA transcripts. The first round of RT-PCR was done with HTBI primers and the Qiagen OneStep RT-PCR kit, and was followed by a second round of multiplex PCR, then size selection and purification. The libraries underwent paired-end sequencing with 100 bp reads on an Illumina HiSeq2000. The authors' analysis ran thus. SOAPnuke was used for read processing, and reads with adapters, uncalled bases, a mean Phred below 15, or no exact constant-primer or identifier match were discarded. COPE v1.2.5 was used to merge the high-quality paired reads. Each unique nucleotide sequence was defined as a clonotype, and clonotypes were aligned to IMGT TRB V, D and J references with MiTCR v1.1. The analysis was limited to V-J combinations with a frequency above 0.0001, which together covered roughly 99% of the repertoires. A TCR clonal expansion and chaos score per V-J combination was defined as the ratio of F50 clonal expansion to chaos observed in the TCRdist matrix. Welch's t-statistics and random forest were used to reduce the features to approximately 13 V-J combinations, which were then used as input to a naive Bayes classifier. The Morisita-Horn index was used to measure how similar the thyroid and blood repertoires were. The raw public data were reprocessed by TCRdb itself: fastp quality trimming at Q25, MiXCR clonotype calling, in-frame beta chains only. One record per CDR3 amino acid sequence lists the most common genes and DNA. The V and J calls and clone size come from TCRdb's table, not from the authors' own analysis. The sample table shows 350,000 to 450,000 distinct CDR3 sequences, and about 18% are seen once. Of the sample, roughly 1.4% is held by the ten largest clones.

The sequenced sample was peripheral blood. This receptor was identified in a woman between 18 and 30 years old with Graves' ophthalmopathy. Donor details come from another sample of the same person, matched by shared clones. The chain links TRBV27 with TRBJ2-5, with TRBD2 matching 14 junction bases. This receptor carries the CDR3 CASSLGLAGGRETQYF. In nucleotide form, the sequence is TGTGCCAGCAGTTTAGGACTAGCGGGAGGCCGAGAGACCCAGTACTTC.